The 12 T cell receptor beta chains in this list originate from one sample, sequenced in a study of glioma-infiltrating T cells after dendritic cell vaccination. As for time point: after dendritic cell vaccination, including at tumor progression/relapse. Libraries were prepared by immunoSEQ multiplex PCR; TCRdb keeps only in-frame clonotypes and omits some of them. The table records some 110,000 clones, around 90% of them present only once. The sample consisted of blood, taken after dendritic cell vaccination. These receptors came from a human donor with glioblastoma.

The chain couples TRBV18 to TRBJ1-1; D uncertain. V was shortened by 6 bases and J by 3 bases, with 17 bases between the two germline ends. CDR3 size: 15 residues. Germline V gene lookup returns CDR1 KGHSH and CDR2 LQKENI. The CDR3 bases are TGTGCCAGCTCCCCCTTTCGAGAGATGTACACTGAAGCTTTCTTT. As protein: CASSPFREMYTEAFF.

This rearrangement joins TRBV5-1 to TRBJ2-5; the match to TRBD2 covers 7 bases. V dropped 0 bases and J dropped 1; count of bases not matched to a gene: 3. CDR1 is SGHRS, CDR2 YFSETQ, per germline. The CDR3 is 15 residues long. CDR3 region: CASSLGGGRQETQYF. DNA of the CDR3: TGCGCCAGCAGCTTGGGGGGGGGACGCCAAGAGACCCAGTACTTC.

The rearrangement links TRBV2 to TRBJ1-6; D remains ambiguous. V was cut by 6 bases and J by 9 bases, with 15 bases left in between. The CDR3 runs 14 residues. In germline, CDR1 is SNHLY, CDR2 FYNNEI. CDR3 nucleotides: TGTGCCAGCAGCGTCCAAACCAGTTCTTCACCCCTCCACTTT. Encoded protein: CASSVQTSSSPLHF.

This rearrangement joins TRBV30 to TRBJ2-1; perhaps TRBD2 as D (6 bases). This CDR3 is built from 17 residues. Trimming cost V 3 bases and J 2 bases, with 20 bases left between them. Looked up from germline, CDR1 is GTSNPN and CDR2 is SVGIG (reference sequence). The chain's CDR3 is CAWRGTDVAGPYNEQFF. CDR3 DNA sequence: TGTGCCTGGAGGGGGACCGATGTGGCGGGACCCTACAATGAGCAGTTCTTC.

This sequence joins TRBV4-1 and TRBJ1-2; 7 bases match TRBD1. There are 14 residues in the CDR3. The V segment lost 5 bases and the J segment 10 bases; nucleotides outside the gene matches: 13. Germline V lookup: CDR1 MGHRA, CDR2 YSYEKL. CDR3 sequence: CASSDSTGVRVYTF. CDR3 in DNA: TGCGCCAGCAGCGATTCAACAGGGGTCCGGGTCTACACCTTC.

In DNA, the CDR3 is TGTGCCAGCACGTCGGGAGGACAGGGTTACTATGGCTACACCTTC. Translated: CASTSGGQGYYGYTF. The rearrangement links TRBV6-1 to TRBJ1-2, with 8 bases lining up with TRBD1. Germline trimming cut 7 bases from V and 3 bases from J; bases unmatched to any gene: 10. The CDR3 extends over 15 amino acids. CDR1 MNHNS and CDR2 SASEGT come from the germline V gene.

The chain is built from TRBV11-2 and TRBJ1-1, with 7 bases fitting TRBD1. With 5 bases clipped from V and 2 bases from J, the junction kept 8 bases outside the gene matches. CDR3 length: 15 amino acids. Germline values: CDR1 SGHAT, CDR2 FQNNGV. CDR3 DNA sequence: TGTGCCAGCAGCCTTCGACAGGGAAAAAACACTGAAGCTTTCTTT. Amino acids: CASSLRQGKNTEAFF.

The chain uses TRBV18 and TRBJ2-1; D is ambiguous. CDR1 and CDR2 from the germline V gene are KGHSH and LQKENI. The CDR3 has 12 residues. V was clipped by 3 bases and J by 7 bases, with 7 bases between them. The CDR3 is CASSPTRNEQFF. The CDR3, as DNA: TGTGCCAGCTCACCTACCAGGAATGAGCAGTTCTTC. The complete variable domain, with remaining parts taken from reference TRBV18 and TRBJ2-1, reads NAGVMQNPRHLVRRRGQEARLRCSPMKGHSHVYWYRQLPEEGLKFMVYLQKENIIDESGMPKERFSAEFPKEGPSILRIQQVVRGDSAAYFCASSPTRNEQFFGPGTRLTVL.

This sequence joins TRBV5-8 and TRBJ1-4; D is uncertain. V lost 0 bases and J 3 bases, leaving 9 bases between the germline ends. Germline assignment: CDR1 SGHTS and CDR2 YDEGEE. The CDR3 covers 15 residues. CDR3 amino acids: CASSLAGHPNEKLFF. CDR3 DNA sequence: TGTGCCAGCAGCTTGGCGGGTCACCCTAATGAAAAACTGTTTTTT.

This rearrangement joins TRBV5-1 to TRBJ2-7; 8 bases align to TRBD1. V shed 4 bases and J 0 bases; nucleotides not matched to a gene: 6. CDR3 length: 15 residues. The germline V gene encodes CDR1 SGHRS and CDR2 YFSETQ. CDR3 in amino acids: CASSSTGGSSYEQYF. The DNA of the CDR3 is TGCGCCAGCAGCAGTACAGGGGGGAGCTCCTACGAGCAGTACTTC.

DNA for the CDR3: TGTGCCAGCAGCTTAGTAGGGGCAGAGACAGGGGGCTACGAGCAGTACTTC. Protein sequence: CASSLVGAETGGYEQYF. The chain joins TRBV7-2 to TRBJ2-7; TRBD1 aligns across 9 bases. The V gene's germline CDR1 is SGHTA and CDR2 FQGNSA. The CDR3 loop spans 17 amino acids. V lost 1 base, J lost 3 bases, and 10 bases stayed unmatched. Complete variable domain (other parts from reference TRBV7-2 and TRBJ2-7): GAGVSQSPSNKVTEKGKDVELRCDPISGHTALYWYRQSLGQGLEFLIYFQGNSAPDKSGLPSDRFSAERTGGSVSTLTIQRTQQEDSAVYLCASSLVGAETGGYEQYFGPGTRLTVT.

This rearrangement joins TRBV5-6 to TRBJ1-2, with TRBD1 identical over 8 bases. V was pared by 4 bases and J by 7 bases, with 12 bases of the junction left unmatched. Per germline, CDR1 SGHDT and CDR2 YYEEEE. This CDR3 region has 15 residues. The CDR3 region is CASSRHGGQGSGYTF. The CDR3 nucleotides read TGTGCCAGCAGCCGTCACGGAGGACAGGGTTCTGGCTACACCTTC.